This TCR beta chain stems from a study of T cells in women clearing cervical HPV infection. In the study overall: With HLA typing for only a few women, HLA confounding remains possible.

Some clones are missing from TCRdb's copy, which holds only in-frame ones; the method was immunoSEQ multiplex PCR. The sample has approximately 35,000 clones. The sequenced sample was blood buffy coat. This sequence was found in a woman between 18 and 70 years old with a cervical HPV16 infection that either progressed to CIN3+ or cleared (not recorded which).

The part of the CDR3 DNA that was read is TGTGCCAGCTCCCCTACCCCGGGACAGAGCTCCTACGAC. Its translation: CASSPTPGQSSYD. The whole CDR3 protein reads CASSPTPGQSSYDYTF. The V gene is TRBV18, the J gene TRBJ1-2, with 7 bases identical to TRBD1. The sequenced fragment ends 3 residues before the CDR3 boundary, so the rest is inferred from the germline J gene. Germline CDR1 reads KGHSH; CDR2 reads LQKENI. The length of the CDR3 is 16 residues.